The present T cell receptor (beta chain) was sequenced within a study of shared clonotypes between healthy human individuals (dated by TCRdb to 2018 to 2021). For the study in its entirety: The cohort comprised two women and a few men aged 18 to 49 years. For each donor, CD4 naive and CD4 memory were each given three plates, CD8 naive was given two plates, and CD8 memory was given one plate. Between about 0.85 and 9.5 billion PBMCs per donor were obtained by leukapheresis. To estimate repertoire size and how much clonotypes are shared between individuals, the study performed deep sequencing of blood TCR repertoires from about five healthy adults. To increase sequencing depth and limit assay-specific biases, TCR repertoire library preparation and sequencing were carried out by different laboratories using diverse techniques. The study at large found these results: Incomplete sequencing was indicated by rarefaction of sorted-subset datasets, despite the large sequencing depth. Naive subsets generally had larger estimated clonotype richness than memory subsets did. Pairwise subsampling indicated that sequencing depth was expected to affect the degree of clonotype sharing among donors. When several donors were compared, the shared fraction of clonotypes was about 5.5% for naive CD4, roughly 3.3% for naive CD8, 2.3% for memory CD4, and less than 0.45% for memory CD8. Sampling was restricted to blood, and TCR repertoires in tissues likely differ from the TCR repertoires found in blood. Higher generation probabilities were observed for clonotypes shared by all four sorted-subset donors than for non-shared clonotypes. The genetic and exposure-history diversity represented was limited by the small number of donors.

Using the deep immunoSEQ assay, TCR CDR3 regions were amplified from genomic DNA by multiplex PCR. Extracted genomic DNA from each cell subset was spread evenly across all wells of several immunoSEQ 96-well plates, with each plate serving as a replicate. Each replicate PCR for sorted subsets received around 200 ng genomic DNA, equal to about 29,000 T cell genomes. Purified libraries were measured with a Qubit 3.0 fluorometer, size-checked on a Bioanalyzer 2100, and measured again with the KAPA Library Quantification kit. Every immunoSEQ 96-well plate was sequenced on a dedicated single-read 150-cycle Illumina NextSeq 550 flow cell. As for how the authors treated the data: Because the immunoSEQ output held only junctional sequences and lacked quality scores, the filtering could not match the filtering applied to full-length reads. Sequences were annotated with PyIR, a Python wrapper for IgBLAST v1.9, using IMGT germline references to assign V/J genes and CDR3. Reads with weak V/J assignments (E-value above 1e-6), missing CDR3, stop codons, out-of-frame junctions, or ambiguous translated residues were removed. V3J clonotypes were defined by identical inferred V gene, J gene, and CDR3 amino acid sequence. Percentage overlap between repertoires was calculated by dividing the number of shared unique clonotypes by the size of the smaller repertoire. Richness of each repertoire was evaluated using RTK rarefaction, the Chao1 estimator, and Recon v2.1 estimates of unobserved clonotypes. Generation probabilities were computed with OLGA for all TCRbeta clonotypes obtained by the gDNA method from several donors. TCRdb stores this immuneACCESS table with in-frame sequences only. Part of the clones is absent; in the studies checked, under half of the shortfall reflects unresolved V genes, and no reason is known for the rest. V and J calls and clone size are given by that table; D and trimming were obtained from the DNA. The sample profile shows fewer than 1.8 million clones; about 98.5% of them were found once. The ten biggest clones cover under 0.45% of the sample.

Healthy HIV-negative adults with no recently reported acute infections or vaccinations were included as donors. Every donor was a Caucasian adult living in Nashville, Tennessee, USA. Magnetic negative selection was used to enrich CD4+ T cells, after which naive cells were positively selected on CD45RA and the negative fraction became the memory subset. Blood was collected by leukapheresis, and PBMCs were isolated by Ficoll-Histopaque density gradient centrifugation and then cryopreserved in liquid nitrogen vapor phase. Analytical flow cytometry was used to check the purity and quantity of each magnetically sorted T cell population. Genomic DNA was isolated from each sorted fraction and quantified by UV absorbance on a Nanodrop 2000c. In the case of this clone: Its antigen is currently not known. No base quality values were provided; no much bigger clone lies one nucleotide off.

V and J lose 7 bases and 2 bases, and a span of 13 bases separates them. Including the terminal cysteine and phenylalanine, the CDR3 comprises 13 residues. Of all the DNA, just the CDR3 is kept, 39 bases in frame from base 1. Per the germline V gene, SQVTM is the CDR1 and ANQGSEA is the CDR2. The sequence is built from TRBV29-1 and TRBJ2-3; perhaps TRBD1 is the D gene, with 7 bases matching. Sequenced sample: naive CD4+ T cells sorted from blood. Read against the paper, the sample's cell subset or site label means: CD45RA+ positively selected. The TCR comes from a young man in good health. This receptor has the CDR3 CSATRGATDTQYF. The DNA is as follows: TGCAGCGCCACCAGGGGGGCCACAGATACGCAGTATTTT.